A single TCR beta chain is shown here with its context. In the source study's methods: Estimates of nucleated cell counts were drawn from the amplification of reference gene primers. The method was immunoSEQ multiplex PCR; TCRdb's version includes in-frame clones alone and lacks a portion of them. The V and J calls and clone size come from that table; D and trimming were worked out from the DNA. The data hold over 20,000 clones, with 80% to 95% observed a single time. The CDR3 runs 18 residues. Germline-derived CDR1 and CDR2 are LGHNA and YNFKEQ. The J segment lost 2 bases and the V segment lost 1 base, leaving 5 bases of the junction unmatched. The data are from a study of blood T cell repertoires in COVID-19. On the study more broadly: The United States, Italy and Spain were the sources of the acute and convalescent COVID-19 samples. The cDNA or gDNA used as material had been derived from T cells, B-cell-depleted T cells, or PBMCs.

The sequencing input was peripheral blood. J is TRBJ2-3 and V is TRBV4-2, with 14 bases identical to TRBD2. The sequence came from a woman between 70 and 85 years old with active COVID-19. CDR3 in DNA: TGTGCCAGCAGCCAAGGACTAGCGGGAGGGAGGAACACAGATACGCAGTATTTT. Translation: CASSQGLAGGRNTDTQYF.